Below are 24 T cell receptor beta chains sequenced from a single sample in a study of patients with pleural tuberculosis (dated by TCRdb to 2013 to 2014). Sequencing was carried out with an Illumina Genome Analyzer IIx. Clones were called with MiXCR by TCRdb after fastp trimmed the public reads at Q25, and only in-frame beta chains were retained. Every entry covers one CDR3 protein and lists the most common genes and DNA from its rows. For this sample there are 45,000 to 55,000 distinct CDR3 sequences; 7.3% appear just once. The ten largest clonotypes hold roughly 16% of the sample. The origin of the receptors is a human donor with pleural tuberculosis.

This clonotype was seen ten or more times. The V and J genes are TRBV20-1 and TRBJ2-5; D remains unclear. This CDR3 has 12 amino acids. Deletions cut 5 bases from V and 5 bases from J, with 12 bases between. Germline V gives CDR1 DFQATT, CDR2 SNEGSKA (reference sequence). The CDR3 DNA reads as TGCAGTGCTCACGCTCTTCTTGAGACCCAGTACTTC. Protein: CSAHALLETQYF.

This clonotype was seen ten or more times. The rearrangement uses TRBV2 and TRBJ1-5; TRBD1 aligns across 7 bases. V gave up 2 bases and J gave up 6 bases; unmatched junction bases: 7. The CDR3 runs 15 residues. Germline lookup yields CDR1 SNHLY and CDR2 FYNNEI. The chain's CDR3 is CASSEFGQGVQPQHF. CDR3 DNA: TGTGCCAGCAGTGAATTTGGCCAGGGGGTTCAGCCCCAGCATTTT.

This clonotype was observed at least ten times. At one end, the junction sequence differs from germline, possibly due to a read error. The gene calls are TRBV10-3 and TRBJ1-3; 7 bases are shared with TRBD1. CDR1 and CDR2 (germline): ENHRY, SYGVKD. The CDR3 runs 12 residues. The CDR3, as DNA: TGTGCCATCAGTGGGACGGCCGGGACAGCAGACTTT. Residues: CAISGTAGTADF.

This clonotype was seen ten or more times. V usage is TRBV28 and J usage is TRBJ2-5, with unresolved D. Per germline, CDR1 MDHEN and CDR2 SYDVKM. V dropped 5 bases and J dropped 2 bases, with 12 bases sitting between them. CDR3 length equals 14 residues. The CDR3 reads CASSLGRFQETQYF. In nucleotides, the CDR3 is TGTGCCAGCAGTCTAGGACGGTTTCAAGAGACCCAGTACTTC.

Many counts were recorded for this clonotype. The chain has TRBV5-4 and TRBJ2-3; the D gene is possibly TRBD2 (5 bases). The CDR3 runs to 15 residues. Germline CDR1 reads SGHNT; CDR2 reads YYREEE (reference sequence). The ends were cut back, 0 bases at V and 6 bases at J, with 14 bases in the middle. The CDR3 DNA follows: TGTGCCAGCAGCTTGGCTCCGGGATCACCCGATACGCAGTATTTT. Protein sequence: CASSLAPGSPDTQYF.

As to this clonotype: This clone may be a read error of a much larger clone one base away. The chain uses TRBV3-1 and TRBJ1-2, with 10 bases that match TRBD1. V lost 7 bases, J lost 12 bases, and 11 bases stayed unmatched. Germline V gene lookup returns CDR1 LGHDT and CDR2 YNNKEL (reference sequence). The CDR3 has 13 amino acids. The CDR3 nucleotides are TGTGCCAGCAACCCGAGACAGGGGGCTCACCACACCTTC. It is translated as CASNPRQGAHHTF.

A note on this clonotype: One end of the junction is discordant with germline, which a read error may explain. V gene TRBV7-3 combines with J gene TRBJ1-3; no clear D gene. CDR1 and CDR2 (germline): SGHTA, FQGTGA. CDR3 length equals 15 residues. The CDR3 DNA reads as TGTGCCAGCAGCTTCACTCAAGGCTCTGGAAACACCCTATATTTT. Its protein is CASSFTQGSGNTLYF.

This clonotype was seen ten or more times. The rearrangement uses TRBV24-1 and TRBJ2-4; D is perhaps TRBD1 (5 bases). This CDR3 comprises 13 residues. CDR1 and CDR2 (germline): KGHDR, SFDVKD. V was clipped by 3 bases and J by 5 bases, with 7 bases between them. The chain's CDR3 is CATSDIQENIQYF. CDR3 coding DNA: TGTGCCACCAGTGATATACAGGAAAACATTCAGTACTTC.

This clonotype was seen only a few times. This rearrangement joins TRBV7-6 to TRBJ2-7; D is perhaps TRBD2 (5 bases). V was trimmed by 5 bases and J by 6 bases, leaving 11 bases between them. The length of the CDR3 is 12 residues. The germline V gene has CDR1 SGHVS and CDR2 FNYEAQ. The CDR3 sequence: CASSPPGSEQYF. CDR3 in DNA: TGTGCCAGCAGCCCCCCTGGGAGCGAGCAGTACTTC.

This clonotype was seen many times. This sequence joins TRBV6-2 or TRBV6-3 and TRBJ2-5; D not resolved. Trimming stripped 1 base from V and 1 base from J, with 10 bases between. The CDR3 runs to 15 residues. Germline CDR1 is MNHEY and CDR2 is SVGEGT. In DNA form, the CDR3 reads TGTGCCAGCAGTTACTACGGGCAGTCCCAAGAGACCCAGTACTTC. It codes for CASSYYGQSQETQYF.

This clonotype appeared many times. The chain uses TRBV20-1 and TRBJ2-5; TRBD2 aligns across 10 bases. Germline CDR1 reads DFQATT; CDR2 reads SNEGSKA (reference sequence). The CDR3 consists of 14 residues. V shed 5 bases and J 2 bases; nucleotides not matched to a gene: 5. CDR3 bases: TGCAGTGCTGGACTAGCGGACTCTCAAGAGACCCAGTACTTC. It yields the protein CSAGLADSQETQYF.

This clonotype was detected a few times. The chain couples TRBV29-1 to TRBJ2-2; D not certain. The germline V gene has CDR1 SQVTM and CDR2 ANQGSEA. CDR3 length equals 13 residues. The V end lost 4 bases, the J end lost 4 bases, and 10 bases lay between the germline ends. The CDR3 spells CSVAQMPTGELFF. DNA for the CDR3: TGCAGCGTTGCCCAGATGCCCACCGGGGAGCTGTTTTTT.

This clonotype was observed at least ten times. The V call is TRBV24-1, the J call TRBJ1-5; D gene uncertain. The germline V gene has CDR1 KGHDR and CDR2 SFDVKD. The CDR3 runs to 12 residues. V was trimmed by 3 bases and J by 5 bases, leaving 4 bases between them. The CDR3, as DNA: TGTGCCACCAGTGATCCCGATCAGCCCCAGCATTTT. This translates into CATSDPDQPQHF.

This clonotype was recorded at least ten times. V usage is TRBV20-1 and J usage is TRBJ1-5; D might be TRBD1 (5 bases). CDR1 is DFQATT, CDR2 SNEGSKA, per germline (reference sequence). This CDR3 has 13 residues. V shed 5 bases and J shed 3 bases, with 11 bases lying between them. CDR3 sequence: CSAGTDPNQPQHF. The CDR3 nucleotides read TGCAGTGCTGGGACGGATCCCAATCAGCCCCAGCATTTT.

This clonotype has at least ten counts. The rearrangement uses TRBV4-1 and TRBJ2-1, with D uncertain. The germline gives CDR1 MGHRA, CDR2 YSYEKL. Trimming stripped 0 bases from V and 13 bases from J, with 13 bases between. This CDR3 has 13 amino acids. The CDR3 sequence: CASSQDSPVAQFF. The CDR3 DNA sequence: TGCGCCAGCAGCCAAGATTCCCCCGTAGCCCAGTTCTTC.

This clonotype was counted many times. The chain uses TRBV20-1 and TRBJ1-4; D uncertain. The CDR3 consists of 16 residues. V gave up 0 bases and J gave up 0 bases, with 11 bases separating them. Germline loops: CDR1 DFQATT, CDR2 SNEGSKA (reference sequence). The CDR3: CSARDSRVATNEKLFF. The CDR3 nucleotides are TGCAGTGCTAGAGATTCTAGGGTTGCAACTAATGAAAAACTGTTTTTT.

This clonotype occurred many times. The J gene is TRBJ2-1, the V gene TRBV5-1, with 9 bases identical to TRBD2. CDR1 is SGHRS and CDR2 is YFSETQ in the germline V gene. The CDR3 runs to 14 residues. Trimming removed 4 bases from V and 6 bases from J; junction bases left unmatched: 5. CDR3 coding DNA: TGCGCCAGCAGCGGTCTAGCGGGAAGCAATGAGCAGTTCTTC. Translating it yields CASSGLAGSNEQFF.

This clonotype appeared many times. The rearrangement links TRBV28 to TRBJ2-1, with D tentatively TRBD1 (6 bases). The germline CDR1 and CDR2 sequences are MDHEN and SYDVKM. Trimming shortened V by 3 bases and J by 10 bases, and 13 bases separated the two germline ends. The CDR3 has 13 residues. CDR3 nucleotides: TGTGCCAGCAGTTTGCTCTCAGGGGTGGAGCAGTTCTTC. Protein: CASSLLSGVEQFF.

About this clonotype itself: A much larger clonotype is one base distant, so this may be a read error. V is TRBV19 and J is TRBJ1-3, with unresolved D. Germline CDR1 reads LNHDA; CDR2 reads SQIVND (reference sequence). V shed 4 bases and J shed 8 bases, with 18 bases lying between them. This CDR3 has 15 residues. Here the CDR3 reads CASSSRGRRLDTIYF. CDR3 DNA sequence: TGTGCCAGTAGTAGCCGTGGAAGACGTTTAGACACCATATATTTT.

There are many counts of this clonotype. J is TRBJ1-5 and V is TRBV19; TRBD1 might be the D (5 bases). V was cut by 5 bases and J by 7 bases, with 12 bases left in between. The CDR3 runs to 13 residues. CDR1 and CDR2 from the germline V gene are LNHDA and SQIVND (reference sequence). CDR3 amino acids: CASSWQGDQPQHF. In nucleotides, the CDR3 is TGTGCCAGTAGTTGGCAGGGTGACCAGCCCCAGCATTTT.

This clonotype was seen ten or more times. In nucleotides, the CDR3 is TGTGCCAGCAGGCGGAGAACCGGGACCCCGGACCAGCCCCAGCATTTT. Its translation: CASRRRTGTPDQPQHF. The V and J genes are TRBV12-3 or TRBV12-4 and TRBJ1-5; D is possibly TRBD1 (5 bases). V dropped 6 bases and J dropped 7 bases, with 22 bases sitting between them. The CDR3 length is 16 residues.

This clonotype was counted ten times or more. V and J are TRBV6-1 and TRBJ2-7; D ambiguous. Looked up from germline, CDR1 is MNHNS and CDR2 is SASEGT. This CDR3 region has 15 residues. With 4 bases removed from V and 5 bases from J, the gap between germline ends came to 18 bases. CDR3 amino acids: CASSGLVGLSHEQYF. Written as DNA, the CDR3 is TGTGCCAGCAGTGGGCTCGTCGGCCTGTCTCACGAGCAGTACTTC.

This clonotype was detected many times. The genes are TRBV20-1 and TRBJ2-1, with TRBD2 as a possible D gene (7 bases). Per the germline V gene, CDR1 is DFQATT and CDR2 is SNEGSKA (reference sequence). CDR3 size: 17 residues. Trimming cost V 2 bases and J 2 bases, with 19 bases left between them. In DNA form, the CDR3 reads TGCAGTGCTAGACCCCCTATGGGGAGGGGGACCTACAATGAGCAGTTCTTC. This codes for CSARPPMGRGTYNEQFF.

This clonotype has a count of ten or more. The chain has TRBV25-1 and TRBJ1-5, with a weak D call TRBD1 (5 bases). This CDR3 spans 16 amino acids. The V gene lost 5 bases and the J gene lost 4 bases, with 18 bases spanning the gap. Germline-derived CDR1 and CDR2 are MGHDK and SYGVNS. The chain's CDR3 is CASSLNTDWGNQPQHF. CDR3 coding DNA: TGTGCCAGCAGTCTGAATACTGACTGGGGGAATCAGCCCCAGCATTTT.